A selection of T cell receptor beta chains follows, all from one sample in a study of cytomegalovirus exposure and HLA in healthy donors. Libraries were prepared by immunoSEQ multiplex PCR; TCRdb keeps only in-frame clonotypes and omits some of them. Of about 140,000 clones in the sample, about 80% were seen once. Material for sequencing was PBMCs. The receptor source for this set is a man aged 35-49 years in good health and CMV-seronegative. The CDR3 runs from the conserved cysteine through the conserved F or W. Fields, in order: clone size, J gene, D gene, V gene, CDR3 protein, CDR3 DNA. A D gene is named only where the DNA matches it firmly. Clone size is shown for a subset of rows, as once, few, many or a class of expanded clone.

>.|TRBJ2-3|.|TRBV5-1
CASSPLGFTTDTQYF
TGCGCCAGCAGCCCCCTGGGCTTTACAACAGATACGCAGTATTTT
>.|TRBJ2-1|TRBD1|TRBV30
CAWSTDRGPYNEQFF
TGTGCCTGGAGTACGGACAGGGGACCCTACAATGAGCAGTTCTTC
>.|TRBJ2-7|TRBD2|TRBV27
CASSPGTSGGLYYEQCF
TGTGCCAGCAGTCCCGGGACTAGCGGGGGGCTTTACTACGAGCAGTGCTTC
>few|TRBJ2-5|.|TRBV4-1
CASSQEMALAFDQYF
TGCGCCAGCAGCCAAGAAATGGCTCTAGCTTTTGACCAGTACTTC
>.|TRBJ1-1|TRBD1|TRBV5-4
CASSSPTGTGAKAFF
TGTGCCAGCAGCTCCCCTACCGGGACAGGGGCCAAAGCTTTCTTT
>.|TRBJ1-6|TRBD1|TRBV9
CASSTRTGGSPLHF
TGTGCCAGCAGCACAAGGACAGGGGGTTCACCCCTCCACTTT
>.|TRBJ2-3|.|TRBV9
CASSQTDTQYF
TGTGCCAGCAGCCAGACAGATACGCAGTATTTT
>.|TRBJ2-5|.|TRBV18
CASSPYEGSRVQYF
TGTGCCAGCTCACCATACGAAGGGTCCAGGGTACAGTACTTC
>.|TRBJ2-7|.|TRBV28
CASSWGPGLYEQYF
TGTGCCAGCAGTTGGGGCCCCGGTCTCTACGAGCAGTACTTC
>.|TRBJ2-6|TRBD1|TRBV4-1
CASSQGQGGSGANVLTF
TGCGCCAGCAGCCAAGGACAGGGCGGTTCTGGGGCCAACGTCCTGACTTTC
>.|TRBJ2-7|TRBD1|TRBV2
CASVRDRGTYEQYF
TGTGCCAGCGTCCGGGACAGGGGTACCTACGAGCAGTACTTC
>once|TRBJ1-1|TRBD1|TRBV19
CASSIAPRQGVSEAFF
TGTGCCAGTAGTATTGCGCCCCGACAGGGAGTATCTGAAGCTTTCTTT
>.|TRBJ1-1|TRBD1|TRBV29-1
CSVLQGGYTEAFF
TGCAGCGTTCTACAGGGGGGGTACACTGAAGCTTTCTTT
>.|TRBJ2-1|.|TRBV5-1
CASSWNRVDEQFF
TGCGCCAGCAGCTGGAACAGGGTCGATGAGCAGTTCTTC